This TCR beta chain originates from a study of cytomegalovirus exposure and HLA in healthy donors. Turning to the study itself: Researchers found that roughly 81% of 300 to 450 genotyped donors fell within the Caucasian-associated ancestry cluster.

The study, taken as a whole, reports: Later on, analysis showed that most CMV-associated TCR beta chains appeared to be HLA-restricted. One later analysis reportedly identified an Asian-associated ancestry cluster that showed fewer N-insertions than the roughly 700-donor mean.

The CDR3 is 15 amino acids. Germline V CDR1 and CDR2: MDHEN, SYDVKM. Concerning this clone: The antigen remains unidentified. Germline is not matched at one junction end, which may reflect a read error.

The study ran its PCR with 60 Vbeta and 13 Jbeta primers. Per the original data handling: Some 9.9 million of some 80 million unique TCR beta chains were shared, per a later count. Data came from immunoSEQ multiplex PCR; TCRdb stores just in-frame clones and leaves some out. That table furnishes V, J and clone size, whereas the DNA furnished D and trimming. Among about 91,000 clones listed, roughly 86% were seen once. The sequenced material came from PBMCs. This chain joins TRBV28 and TRBJ2-2; tentative D call: TRBD2 (6 bases). The receptor was derived from a man aged 30-40 years in good health and CMV-seropositive. As DNA, the CDR3 is TGTGCCAGCAGTTTTGGACACGAGAACACCGGGGGGCTGTTTTTT. It is translated as CASSFGHENTGGLFF.